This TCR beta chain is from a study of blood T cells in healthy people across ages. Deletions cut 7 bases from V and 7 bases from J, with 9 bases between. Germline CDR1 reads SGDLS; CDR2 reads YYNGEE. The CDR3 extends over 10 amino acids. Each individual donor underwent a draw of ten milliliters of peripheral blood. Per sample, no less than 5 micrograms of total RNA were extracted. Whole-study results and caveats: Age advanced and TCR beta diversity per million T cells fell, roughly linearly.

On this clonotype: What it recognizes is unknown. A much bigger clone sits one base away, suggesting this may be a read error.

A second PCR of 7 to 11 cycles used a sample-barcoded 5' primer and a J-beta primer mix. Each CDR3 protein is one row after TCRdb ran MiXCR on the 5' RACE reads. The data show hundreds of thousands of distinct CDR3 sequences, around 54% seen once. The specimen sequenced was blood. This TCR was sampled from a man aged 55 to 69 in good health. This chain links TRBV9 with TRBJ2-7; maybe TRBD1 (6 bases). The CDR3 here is CASEGDEQYF. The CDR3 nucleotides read TGTGCCAGCGAGGGGGATGAGCAGTACTTC.